The present T cell receptor (beta chain) was sequenced within a study of cytomegalovirus exposure and HLA in healthy donors. At the level of the study: In an earlier analysis, approximately 120 million unique TCR beta sequences were found from some 200 million T cells. An early release of data contained some 80 million unique TCRs, which came from HLA-typed donors.

PCR amplification relied on 60 Vbeta primers (plus 13 Jbeta primers). The table came from immunoSEQ multiplex PCR; TCRdb's copy has only in-frame clones and leaves some out. The sample lists some 95,000 clones, about 77% occurring once. This CDR3 has 11 residues. The germline gives CDR1 KGHSH, CDR2 LQKENI. V lost 4 bases and J lost 3, with 3 bases in between. Study-level points and caveats: As a later analysis revealed, the rate of TCR association differed by HLA locus, with DRB1 most and HLA-C fewest. Later on, an analysis found that several of the most significant clusters appeared to be linked to common viral pathogens, which included parvovirus B19.

Only a few counts were recorded for this clone. What it binds is unknown. The sequencing input was PBMCs. The chain joins TRBV18 to TRBJ1-1; D not resolved. The sequence was collected from a woman between 35 and 50 years old in good health and CMV-seronegative. The CDR3 DNA is TGTGCCAGCTCACTCGACACTGAAGCTTTCTTT. Encoded protein: CASSLDTEAFF.